The 30 T cell receptor beta chains listed next were all sequenced from one sample in a study of Ad26.COV2.S vaccination and SARS-CoV-2 variants. Treatment specified: some 20 received Ad26.COV2.S at low or high dose, single or two shots; about 5 received placebo; per-sample allocation not given. All samples were drawn on day 63, counting from the first vaccine or placebo injection. Method: immunoSEQ multiplex PCR; TCRdb's copy keeps in-frame clones and lacks some. The profile shows a few hundred thousand clones, roughly 90% of them singletons. The sample in question was peripheral blood, obtained in a trial of Ad26.COV2.S vaccine versus placebo. The receptors here all came from a person between 18 and 59 years old who received the Ad26.COV2.S COVID-19 vaccine or a placebo.

This clone was found a few times. This specimen includes other DNA sequences encoding the same CDR3. The chain carries TRBV7-2 and TRBJ1-1; D is undetermined. Germline V CDR1 and CDR2: SGHTA, FQGNSA. V lost 0 bases and J 1 base, leaving 3 bases between the germline ends. The CDR3 has 13 residues. CDR3 region: CASSLAPNTEAFF. In DNA, the CDR3 is TGTGCCAGCAGCTTAGCACCGAACACTGAAGCTTTCTTT.

The V and J genes are TRBV2 and TRBJ2-7; 9 bases fit TRBD1. The CDR3 length is 13 residues. Looked up from germline, CDR1 is SNHLY and CDR2 is FYNNEI. Unmatched junction bases numbered 5, after V lost 5 bases and J lost 6 bases. The CDR3 loop is CASSRDRVREQYF. The DNA for the CDR3 is TGTGCCAGCAGTCGGGACAGGGTCCGCGAGCAGTACTTC. Filled out from reference TRBV2 and TRBJ2-7, the complete variable domain reads EPEVTQTPSHQVTQMGQEVILRCVPISNHLYFYWYRQILGQKVEFLVSFYNNEISEKSEIFDDQFSVERPDGSNFTLKIRSTKLEDSAMYFCASSRDRVREQYFGPGTRLTVT.

The rearrangement links TRBV4-3 to TRBJ1-2, with D tentatively TRBD1 (6 bases). Trimming took off 0 bases at V and 8 bases at J, with 16 bases between the two ends. The CDR3 is 15 residues long. Germline CDR1 reads LGHNA; CDR2 reads YSLEER. Written as DNA, the CDR3 is TGCGCCAGCAGCCAAGATGTTTGGGTGGGGGGCGGCTACACCTTC. Protein product: CASSQDVWVGGGYTF.

V is TRBV6-5 and J is TRBJ2-7; D is uncertain. Trimming stripped 7 bases from V and 2 bases from J, with 18 bases between. CDR3 size: 15 residues. CDR1 is MNHEY and CDR2 is SVGAGI in the germline V gene. As DNA, the CDR3 is TGTGCCAGCACTCCGGCCCTGGGCAGGACCTACGAGCAGTACTTC. Its protein product is CASTPALGRTYEQYF.

This chain connects TRBV28 to TRBJ2-7; D gene unclear. Trimming cost V 3 bases and J 2 bases, with 8 bases left between them. This CDR3 is built from 13 residues. Germline V gene lookup returns CDR1 MDHEN and CDR2 SYDVKM. The CDR3 DNA reads TGTGCCAGCAGTTTTGGGAACACCTACGAGCAGTACTTC. Amino acid sequence: CASSFGNTYEQYF. The complete variable domain, with remaining parts taken from reference TRBV28 and TRBJ2-7, reads DVKVTQSSRYLVKRTGEKVFLECVQDMDHENMFWYRQDPGLGLRLIYFSYDVKMKEKGDIPEGYSVSREKKERFSLILESASTNQTSMYLCASSFGNTYEQYFGPGTRLTVT.

This rearrangement joins TRBV11-2 to TRBJ1-5; D unclear. CDR1 SGHAT and CDR2 FQNNGV come from the germline V gene. V lost 1 base to trimming and J lost 9 bases, with 10 bases between them. The CDR3 spans 13 residues. CDR3 in amino acids: CASSLGPGPPQHF. The CDR3 coding sequence is TGTGCCAGCAGCTTAGGTCCAGGTCCGCCCCAGCATTTT. Together with reference TRBV11-2 and TRBJ1-5, the CDR3 gives the full variable domain: EAGVAQSPRYKIIEKRQSVAFWCNPISGHATLYWYQQILGQGPKLLIQFQNNGVVDDSQLPKDRFSAERLKGVDSTLKIQPAKLEDSAVYLCASSLGPGPPQHFGDGTRLSIL.

The chain links TRBV25-1 to TRBJ2-5, with 8 bases that match TRBD2. With V trimmed by 4 bases and J by 1 base, 8 bases remained unmatched. Germline V lookup: CDR1 MGHDK, CDR2 SYGVNS. This CDR3 spans 16 amino acids. CDR3 coding DNA: TGTGCCAGCAGTGCGTTCGCCGGACTAGCCCAAGAGACCCAGTACTTC. Translating it yields CASSAFAGLAQETQYF.

This sequence joins TRBV28 and TRBJ2-2; TRBD2 might be the D (6 bases). The CDR3 consists of 16 residues. V was clipped by 4 bases and J by 4 bases, with 16 bases between them. CDR1 and CDR2 from the germline V gene are MDHEN and SYDVKM. The CDR3 nucleotides are TGTGCCAGCAGTTCCCCTGGCCAGGGAGGCACCGGGGAGCTGTTTTTT. This translates into CASSSPGQGGTGELFF.

The genes are TRBV5-1 and TRBJ1-2, with TRBD1 as a possible D gene (5 bases). Trimming left V 4 bases short and J 8 bases short, with 15 bases between. Germline V CDR1 and CDR2: SGHRS, YFSETQ. CDR3 size: 13 residues. CDR3 nucleotide sequence: TGCGCCAGCAGCCAGTCCCTCCAGGGCGGCTACACCTTC. Its protein is CASSQSLQGGYTF.

As for this clone: This specimen includes other DNA sequences encoding the same CDR3. The rearrangement links TRBV5-1 to TRBJ2-7; D perhaps matches TRBD2 (5 bases). The V gene's germline CDR1 is SGHRS and CDR2 YFSETQ. The CDR3 has 13 residues. Trimming removed 8 bases from V and 0 bases from J, with 12 bases in between. In nucleotides, the CDR3 is TGCGCCAGTAGCCTCCGGGGCTCCTACGAGCAGTACTTC. This codes for CASSLRGSYEQYF.

The chain uses TRBV5-4 and TRBJ2-3; 15 nucleotides align to TRBD2. Germline values: CDR1 SGHNT, CDR2 YYREEE (reference sequence). The CDR3 runs to 16 residues. V was clipped by 4 bases and J by 5 bases; unmatched bases: 5. CDR3: CASSRTSGRVGDTQYF. The CDR3 nucleotides read TGTGCCAGCAGCCGGACTAGCGGGAGGGTGGGAGATACGCAGTATTTT.

The chain carries TRBV11-2 and TRBJ2-5, with D perhaps assigned TRBD1 or TRBD2 (5 bases each). The CDR3 runs 13 residues. The ends were cut back, 3 bases at V and 1 base at J, with 6 bases in the middle. CDR1 SGHAT and CDR2 FQNNGV come from the germline V gene. The CDR3 here is CASSFGTQETQYF. In DNA, the CDR3 is TGTGCCAGCAGCTTCGGGACCCAAGAGACCCAGTACTTC.

The genes are TRBV18 and TRBJ2-5; 9 nucleotides align to TRBD1. CDR1 is KGHSH, CDR2 LQKENI, per germline. Losses at the gene ends were 3 bases for V and 5 bases for J; bases not matched to a gene: 4. There are 14 residues in the CDR3. Here the CDR3 reads CASSPTGGEETQYF. The CDR3 coding sequence is TGTGCCAGCTCACCTACAGGGGGCGAGGAGACCCAGTACTTC.

The rearrangement uses TRBV10-3 and TRBJ2-7; tentative D call: TRBD2 (6 bases). Per germline, CDR1 ENHRY and CDR2 SYGVKD. This CDR3 is built from 17 residues. V dropped 4 bases and J dropped 2 bases, with 21 bases sitting between them. This chain's CDR3 is CAISGGVGSLFTYEQYF. In DNA, the CDR3 is TGTGCCATCAGTGGGGGGGTAGGATCCCTCTTTACCTACGAGCAGTACTTC.

This chain links TRBV5-1 with TRBJ2-5; 8 bases fit TRBD2. This CDR3 is 11 amino acids long. The V gene's germline CDR1 is SGHRS and CDR2 YFSETQ. J was trimmed by 5 bases and V by 7 bases; bases with no gene match: 1. For the CDR3, the DNA is TGCGCCAGCTCGGGAGGGGAGACCCAGTACTTC. Translated: CASSGGETQYF.

This clone has only one observation. The chain joins TRBV29-1 to TRBJ2-7, with a tentative D call TRBD2 (5 bases). Germline CDR1 is SQVTM and CDR2 is ANQGSEA. The germline V and J ends were trimmed by 5 bases and 7 bases, with 12 bases remaining between them. The CDR3 length is 11 residues. The CDR3 region has the DNA TGCAGCGTTACGACCACGGGGGAGCAGTACTTC. Translation gives CSVTTTGEQYF.

The chain carries TRBV5-1 and TRBJ2-5, with D perhaps matching TRBD1 (5 bases). Trimming cost V 0 bases and J 4 bases, with 13 bases left between them. This CDR3 contains 15 residues. Germline CDR1 and CDR2: SGHRS and YFSETQ. CDR3 bases: TGCGCCAGCAGCTTGGATACAGGCCCCGTAGAGACCCAGTACTTC. As protein: CASSLDTGPVETQYF.

The V gene is TRBV9, the J gene TRBJ1-1; a possible D gene is TRBD1 (6 bases). The CDR3 sequence is 15 residues long. CDR1 is SGDLS, CDR2 YYNGEE, per germline. The germline V and J ends were trimmed by 0 bases and 5 bases, with 14 bases remaining between them. CDR3 nucleotide sequence: TGTGCCAGCAGCGTAGGGGCAGGGGTAGGAACTGAAGCTTTCTTT. Its protein is CASSVGAGVGTEAFF.

There are a few counts of this clone. This rearrangement joins TRBV7-2 to TRBJ2-7; TRBD1 is a possible D gene (6 bases). V lost 2 bases and J 2 bases, leaving 7 bases between the germline ends. Per germline, CDR1 SGHTA and CDR2 FQGNSA. The CDR3 extends over 13 amino acids. The CDR3 loop is CASSLTGTYEQYF. In DNA form, the CDR3 reads TGTGCCAGCAGCTTAACAGGGACCTACGAGCAGTACTTC.

The chain couples TRBV19 to TRBJ1-1, with TRBD1 identical over 8 bases. Germline lookup yields CDR1 LNHDA and CDR2 SQIVND (reference sequence). This CDR3 comprises 17 residues. The V segment lost 5 bases and the J segment 1 base; nucleotides outside the gene matches: 12. The DNA of the CDR3 is TGTGCCAGTAGTCCCAGGACAGGGACTAAGGCGAACACTGAAGCTTTCTTT. Translating it yields CASSPRTGTKANTEAFF.

This clone has just a few counts. Other DNA sequences from this sample encode an identical CDR3 as well. The chain uses TRBV6-4 and TRBJ2-2; D is undetermined. This CDR3 is 13 amino acids long. Looked up from germline, CDR1 is MRHNA and CDR2 is SNTAGT. Trimming pared 3 bases from V and 2 bases from J, leaving 4 bases between. The CDR3: CASSEDNTGELFF. CDR3 nucleotide sequence: TGTGCCAGCAGTGAAGACAACACCGGGGAGCTGTTTTTT.

This chain joins TRBV4-1 and TRBJ2-7; D may be TRBD1 (7 bases). Trimming left V 1 base short and J 0 bases short, with 13 bases between. CDR1 and CDR2 from the germline V gene are MGHRA and YSYEKL. The CDR3 extends over 16 amino acids. This CDR3 is CASSQVDQGGSYEQYF. CDR3 sequence (DNA): TGCGCCAGCAGCCAAGTTGACCAGGGGGGCTCCTACGAGCAGTACTTC.

This chain links TRBV3-1 (or the pseudogene TRBV3-2) with TRBJ2-1, with TRBD2 identical over 10 bases. V shed 4 bases and J 4 bases; nucleotides not matched to a gene: 16. Germline CDR1 is LGHDT and CDR2 is YNNKEL (reference sequence). CDR3 size: 19 residues. In nucleotides, the CDR3 is TGTGCCAGCAGCCGACGACTTGCTAGCGGGAGAACGGGTTACAATGAGCAGTTCTTC. Translation: CASSRRLASGRTGYNEQFF.

The V call is TRBV7-8, the J call TRBJ2-4; 7 nucleotides match TRBD1. With V trimmed by 4 bases and J by 7 bases, 7 bases remained unmatched. The length of the CDR3 is 14 residues. Germline V gene data show CDR1 as SGHVS and CDR2 as FQNEAQ. CDR3 protein: CASSSRQGPNIQYF. The CDR3, as DNA: TGTGCCAGCAGCTCACGACAGGGCCCTAACATTCAGTACTTC.

The chain combines TRBV7-9 with TRBJ2-7; TRBD2 matches 8 bases. There are 17 residues in the CDR3. V shed 1 base and J 6 bases; nucleotides not matched to a gene: 14. Germline V CDR1 and CDR2: SEHNR, FQNEAQ (reference sequence). CDR3 nucleotide sequence: TGTGCCAGCAGCTTAGGGAAAACGGGAGGGCCTTCAGGCGAGCAGTACTTC. Translation: CASSLGKTGGPSGEQYF.

In the case of this clone: This CDR3 is also generated by other DNA sequences in the sample. This chain connects TRBV5-5 to TRBJ1-1; D not resolved. Trimming pared 0 bases from V and 0 bases from J, leaving 3 bases between. This CDR3 is built from 13 residues. Germline-derived CDR1 and CDR2 are SGHKS and YYEKEE (reference sequence). Here the CDR3 reads CASSLAVNTEAFF. CDR3 DNA sequence: TGTGCCAGCAGCTTGGCCGTGAACACTGAAGCTTTCTTT.

The rearrangement links TRBV7-6 to TRBJ1-6, with D tentatively TRBD1 (6 bases). V dropped 5 bases and J dropped 0 bases, with 14 bases sitting between them. There are 17 residues in the CDR3. Germline-derived CDR1 and CDR2 are SGHVS and FNYEAQ. The CDR3 region is CASSRTGPNSYNSPLHF. Written as DNA, the CDR3 is TGTGCCAGCAGCCGTACAGGGCCGAACTCCTATAATTCACCCCTCCACTTT.

The rearrangement links TRBV9 to TRBJ1-1; no firm D call. This CDR3 is 13 amino acids long. Trimming pared 3 bases from V and 1 base from J, leaving 7 bases between. CDR1 and CDR2 from the germline V gene are SGDLS and YYNGEE. The CDR3, as DNA: TGTGCCAGCAGCGGTCCGGAGAACACTGAAGCTTTCTTT. Translated, it gives CASSGPENTEAFF.

The chain employs TRBV19 and TRBJ2-7, with D unresolved. Germline values: CDR1 LNHDA, CDR2 SQIVND (reference sequence). The CDR3 is 11 amino acids. Trimming left V 4 bases short and J 3 bases short, with 4 bases between. This chain's CDR3 is CASSTNYEQYF. CDR3 bases: TGTGCCAGTAGTACTAACTACGAGCAGTACTTC. Looking up the rest from reference TRBV19 and TRBJ2-7 gives the full variable domain: DGGITQSPKYLFRKEGQNVTLSCEQNLNHDAMYWYRQDPGQGLRLIYYSQIVNDFQKGDIAEGYSVSREKKESFPLTVTSAQKNPTAFYLCASSTNYEQYFGPGTRLTVT.

The rearrangement links TRBV4-1 to TRBJ1-4; unclear D gene. Germline values: CDR1 MGHRA, CDR2 YSYEKL. V lost 0 bases, J lost 0 bases, and 14 bases lay in between. The CDR3 runs 18 residues. The CDR3: CASSQDRWQDATNEKLFF. The CDR3 DNA reads as TGCGCCAGCAGCCAAGATAGATGGCAGGATGCAACTAATGAAAAACTGTTTTTT.